A selection of T cell receptor beta chains follows, all from one sample in a study of T cells in Graves' hyperthyroidism and ophthalmopathy. TCRdb called the multiplex PCR reads again in MiXCR, with one record for every CDR3 protein. The sample gives under 450,000 distinct CDR3 sequences, approximately 18% of which show up once; around a third is in the top ten. The specimen was blood. Source of these receptors: a woman in her 30s with Graves' hyperthyroidism that later progressed to Graves' ophthalmopathy. Both conserved end residues are part of each CDR3. D genes are given only for firm matches. Only some rows state a clone size, as once, few, many or a class for expanded clones.

size,length,J,D,V,DNA,CDR3
NA,13,TRBJ1-5,TRBD1,TRBV20-1,TGCAGTGCCAGAAGACAGGGGAGTCAGCCCCAGCATTTT,CSARRQGSQPQHF
once,15,TRBJ2-3,NA,TRBV29-1,TGCAGCGTGACTGACCCAAGGGCTAGCACAGATGCGCAGTATTTT,CSVTDPRASTDAQYF
many,18,TRBJ2-1,TRBD2,TRBV7-8,TGTGCCAGCAGCTGCCAGGACTCACCGGGACTAGCGTGGAATGAGCAGTTCTTC,CASSCQDSPGLAWNEQFF
many,15,TRBJ1-2,NA,TRBV2,TGTGCCAGGTCGTCGGACGGTTCGACTAACTATGGCTACACCTTC,CARSSDGSTNYGYTF
few,13,TRBJ2-7,TRBD1,TRBV6-1,TGTGCCAGCAGTAGGGGGACAGGCGGCGAGCAGTACTTC,CASSRGTGGEQYF
many,15,TRBJ1-3,NA,TRBV7-9,TGTGCCAGCAGCTTAAAGGGGACTCCTGGAAACACCATATATTTT,CASSLKGTPGNTIYF
many,14,TRBJ1-1,TRBD1,TRBV28,TGTGCCAGCAGCGTACAGGGGGCGGACACTGAAGCTTTCTTT,CASSVQGADTEAFF
many,14,TRBJ1-3,NA,TRBV6-1,TGTGCCAGCAGCCTTGTATCGGGGGGAAACACCATATATTTT,CASSLVSGGNTIYF
many,16,TRBJ2-5,NA,TRBV10-3,TGTGCCATCAGTGAGTCGTTGCAGGGACGAAGGGAGACCCAGTACTTC,CAISESLQGRRETQYF
NA,15,TRBJ1-1,NA,TRBV7-9,TGTGCCAGCAGCCGTTCCCGGATATTGAGTGAAGTGGCTTTCTTT,CASSRSRILSEVAFF
few,16,TRBJ2-3,NA,TRBV7-9,TGTGCCAGCAGCTTAGCGCTGCAGGGATACACAGATACGCAGTATTTT,CASSLALQGYTDTQYF
NA,16,TRBJ1-5,TRBD1,TRBV12-3/TRBV12-4,TGTGCCAGCAGTTTAGAACAGGGGGGGGCCGGTCAGCCCCAGCATTTT,CASSLEQGGAGQPQHF
many,14,TRBJ1-1,NA,TRBV19,TGTGCCAGTAGTGAGACCCTGGGGGGGACTGAAGCTTTCTTT,CASSETLGGTEAFF
NA,17,TRBJ1-4,TRBD1,TRBV14,TGTGCCAGCAGCCAAGAAGACGGAGACAGGGGGTTCTGGAAACTGTTTTTT,CASSQEDGDRGFWKLFF
few,14,TRBJ1-1,NA,TRBV14,TGTGCCAGCAGCCATAGGACGGTGAACACTGAAGCTTTCTTT,CASSHRTVNTEAFF
many,14,TRBJ1-1,TRBD1,TRBV6-5,TGTGCCAGCAGTTACTGGCCAGGGGGCACTGAAGCTTTCTTT,CASSYWPGGTEAFF
NA,15,TRBJ2-2,TRBD2,TRBV15,TGTGCCACCAGCTTCGGTGGGGGGGGCACCGGGGAGCTGTTTTTT,CATSFGGGGTGELFF
many,15,TRBJ1-1,NA,TRBV6-1,TGTGCCAGCAGTGACATCCGAAAGTTGAACACTGAAGCTTTCTTT,CASSDIRKLNTEAFF
NA,14,TRBJ2-3,TRBD1,TRBV2,TGTGCCAGCTCATCCCGACAGGGCCCAGATACGCAGTATTTT,CASSSRQGPDTQYF
NA,14,TRBJ2-5,NA,TRBV3-1,TGTGCCAGCAGCCAAGATGAACCTCAAGAGACCCAGTACTTC,CASSQDEPQETQYF
NA,13,TRBJ1-1,NA,TRBV2,TGTGCCAGCAGTGAAGACAGAACCACTGAAGCTTTCTTT,CASSEDRTTEAFF
few,11,TRBJ1-1,NA,TRBV20-1,TGCAGTGCCCTGGGAGGCACTGAAGCTTTCTTT,CSALGGTEAFF
many,14,TRBJ2-2,NA,TRBV6-2/TRBV6-3,TGTGCCAGCAGTTCCCTACAGGGTTCCGGGGAGCTGTTTTTT,CASSSLQGSGELFF
many,16,TRBJ1-3,TRBD1,TRBV11-2,TGTGCCACCCCGCCACCGGGACAGGGACCTGGAAACACCATATATTTT,CATPPPGQGPGNTIYF
many,11,TRBJ1-5,NA,TRBV20-1,TGCAGTGCCTCAGGGGATCAGCCCCAGCATTTT,CSASGDQPQHF
many,16,TRBJ1-6,TRBD1,TRBV18,TGTGCCAGCTCACCGGACAGGGCAGCCATTAATTCACCCCTCCACTTT,CASSPDRAAINSPLHF
NA,15,TRBJ1-5,NA,TRBV2,TGTGCCAGCAGAGGGGGTGGGAATAGCAATCAGCCCCAGCATTTT,CASRGGGNSNQPQHF
many,17,TRBJ2-1,TRBD2,TRBV15,TGTGCCACCAGCAGAGATTTAGGGACTAGCGTATACAATGAGCAGTTCTTC,CATSRDLGTSVYNEQFF
few,16,TRBJ1-4,NA,TRBV18,TGTGCCAGCTCACCACTGGCCGGGGCAACTAATGGAAAACTGTTTTTT,CASSPLAGATNGKLFF
NA,14,TRBJ2-5,NA,TRBV28,TGTGCCAGCAGTCCTGGGACATTTCTAGAGACCCAGTACTTC,CASSPGTFLETQYF
NA,17,TRBJ1-1,TRBD1,TRBV6-2/TRBV6-3,TGTGCCAGCAGTTACCCCGGACAGGGTTCGCATGCCACTGAAGCTTTCTTT,CASSYPGQGSHATEAFF
many,12,TRBJ1-2,NA,TRBV2,TGTGCCAGCAGAAGTTACGTCTATGGCTACACCTTC,CASRSYVYGYTF
many,14,TRBJ1-4,NA,TRBV18,TGTGCCAGCTCACCATCCAGGGGTTCTGAAAAACTGTTTTTT,CASSPSRGSEKLFF
few,15,TRBJ2-1,TRBD2,TRBV5-1,TGCGCCAGCGGAGGACTAGCGGGAGGGGACGGAGAGCAGTTCTTC,CASGGLAGGDGEQFF
many,15,TRBJ2-7,TRBD1,TRBV12-3/TRBV12-4,TGTGCCAGCAGTCCCGGGACAGGAACCCCCTACGAGCAGTACTTC,CASSPGTGTPYEQYF
NA,14,TRBJ1-2,NA,TRBV19,TGTGCCAGTAGTATGAACACAGCTAACTATGGCTACACCTTC,CASSMNTANYGYTF
many,11,TRBJ2-1,NA,TRBV19,TGTGCCAGCGCCCTGGGAAGCGAGCAGTTCTTC,CASALGSEQFF
NA,14,TRBJ1-2,NA,TRBV9,TGTGCCAGCAGCGTAACGGAGGCGAACCAAGGCTACACCTTC,CASSVTEANQGYTF
many,13,TRBJ1-1,NA,TRBV20-1,TGCAGTGCTTTACTCGGGGGGTACACTGAAGCTTTCTTT,CSALLGGYTEAFF
NA,16,TRBJ2-1,TRBD2,TRBV6-8,TGTGCCAGCAGCCATCCCTTTGGTAGCGGGGGCAATGAGCAGTTCTTC,CASSHPFGSGGNEQFF
NA,16,TRBJ2-1,TRBD1,TRBV19,TGTGCCAGTAGTATGGGGGGACAGGGTTCCTACAATGAGCAGTTCTTC,CASSMGGQGSYNEQFF
many,15,TRBJ2-7,NA,TRBV6-1,TGTGCCAGCAGTGAAATGTCTGAGGGCTCGAAGGAGCAGTACTTC,CASSEMSEGSKEQYF
NA,18,TRBJ1-3,NA,TRBV14,TGTGCCAGCAGCCAAGAAAACCTCGTACGGGCGAATGGAAACACCATATATTTT,CASSQENLVRANGNTIYF
many,15,TRBJ1-2,NA,TRBV2,TGTGCCAGCAGTGAAGGGGTTCGGACAAACTATGGCTACACCTTC,CASSEGVRTNYGYTF